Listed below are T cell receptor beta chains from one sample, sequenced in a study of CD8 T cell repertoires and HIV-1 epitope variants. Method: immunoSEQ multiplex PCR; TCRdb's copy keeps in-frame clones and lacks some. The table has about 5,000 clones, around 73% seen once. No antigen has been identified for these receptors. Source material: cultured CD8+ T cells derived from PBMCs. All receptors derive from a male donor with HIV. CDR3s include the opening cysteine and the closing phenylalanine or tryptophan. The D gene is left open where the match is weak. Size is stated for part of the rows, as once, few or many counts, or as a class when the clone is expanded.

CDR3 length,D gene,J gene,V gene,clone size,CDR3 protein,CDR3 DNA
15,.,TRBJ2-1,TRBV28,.,CASSIPGRGGNEQFF,TGTGCCAGCAGCATCCCGGGCCGCGGAGGGAATGAGCAGTTCTTC
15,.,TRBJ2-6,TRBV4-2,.,CASSQRREGANVLTF,TGTGCCAGCAGCCAACGGAGGGAAGGGGCCAACGTCCTGACTTTC
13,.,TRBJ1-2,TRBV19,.,CASSIALSAGYTF,TGTGCCAGTAGTATCGCGCTCTCGGCTGGCTACACCTTC
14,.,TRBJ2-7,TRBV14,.,CASSQVEEIYEQYF,TGTGCCAGCAGCCAAGTAGAGGAGATCTACGAGCAGTACTTC
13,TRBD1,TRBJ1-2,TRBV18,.,CASSPLDRDGYTF,TGTGCCAGCTCACCCTTGGACAGGGACGGCTACACCTTC
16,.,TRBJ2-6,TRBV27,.,CASSLILNSGANVLTF,TGTGCCAGCAGTTTAATCCTCAACTCTGGGGCCAACGTCCTGACTTTC
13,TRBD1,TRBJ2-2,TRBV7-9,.,CASSYRGTGELFF,TGTGCCAGCAGCTACAGGGGAACCGGGGAGCTGTTTTTT
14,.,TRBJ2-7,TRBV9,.,CASSVEGSSYEQYF,TGTGCCAGCAGCGTAGAAGGGAGCTCCTACGAGCAGTACTTC
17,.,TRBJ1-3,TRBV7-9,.,CASSSKGRVNSGNTIYF,TGTGCCAGCAGCTCCAAGGGGCGGGTTAACTCTGGAAACACCATATATTTT
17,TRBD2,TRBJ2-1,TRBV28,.,CASVLGGGMNSYNEQFF,TGTGCCAGCGTCCTTGGGGGAGGGATGAACTCCTACAATGAGCAGTTCTTC
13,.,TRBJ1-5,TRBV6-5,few,CASSFFQGEPQHF,TGTGCCAGCAGTTTCTTTCAGGGAGAGCCCCAGCATTTT
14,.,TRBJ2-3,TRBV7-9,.,CASSFTGNTDTQYF,TGTGCCAGCAGCTTCACAGGGAACACAGATACGCAGTATTTT
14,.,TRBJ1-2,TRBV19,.,CATVRGAPLCGYTF,TGTGCCACAGTACGTGGTGCCCCACTATGTGGCTACACCTTC
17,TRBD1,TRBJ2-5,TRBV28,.,CASSLFYRDRGSETQYF,TGTGCCAGCAGTTTATTTTACCGGGACAGGGGATCGGAGACCCAGTACTTC
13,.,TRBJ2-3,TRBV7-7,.,CASSSTKTGAQYF,TGTGCCAGCAGCTCGACGAAGACGGGGGCGCAGTATTTT
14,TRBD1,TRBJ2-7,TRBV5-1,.,CASSLRTGAYEQYF,TGCGCCAGCAGCTTGCGGACAGGGGCCTACGAGCAGTACTTC
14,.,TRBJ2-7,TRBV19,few,CASSPAWAGGEQYF,TGTGCCAGTAGTCCGGCCTGGGCCGGGGGAGAGCAGTACTTC
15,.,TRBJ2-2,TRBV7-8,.,CASSILGGSTGELFF,TGTGCCAGCAGCATCCTAGGGGGTAGCACCGGGGAGCTGTTTTTT
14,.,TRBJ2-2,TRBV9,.,CASSSFMNTGELFF,TGTGCCAGCAGCTCCTTCATGAACACCGGGGAGCTGTTTTTT
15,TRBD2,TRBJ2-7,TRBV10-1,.,CASSELAGVIYEQYF,TGCGCCAGCAGTGAGCTAGCGGGAGTAATATACGAGCAGTACTTC
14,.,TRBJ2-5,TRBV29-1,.,CSVEGGALQETQYF,TGCAGCGTTGAAGGGGGGGCCCTACAAGAGACCCAGTACTTC
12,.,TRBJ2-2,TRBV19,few,CASGWGPGELFF,TGTGCCAGTGGGTGGGGCCCCGGGGAGCTGTTTTTT
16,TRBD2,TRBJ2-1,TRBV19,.,CASSPEGLAGGREQFF,TGTGCCAGTAGTCCTGAGGGACTAGCGGGGGGGCGGGAGCAGTTCTTC